This T cell receptor (beta chain) emerged from a study of monozygotic twins with inflammatory bowel disease. On this clonotype itself: The antigen is not known.

Reprocessing the 5' RACE reads, TCRdb reports a single entry for every CDR3 protein and omits DNA. This table lists 350,000 to 500,000 distinct CDR3 sequences. Broader study findings: Twins classed as concordant or discordant showed no difference in repertoire similarity, possibly from limited power. Against healthy co-twins, IBD patients had lower TCRbeta diversity (measured by inverse Simpson).

Specimen: blood. This TCR was recovered from a human donor with ulcerative colitis or Crohn's disease, or a healthy co-twin of an affected twin (not recorded which).

CDR3 sequence: CASSQEEGKETQYF. The gene calls are TRBV4-2 and TRBJ2-5. Germline CDR1 is LGHNA and CDR2 is YNFKEQ. CDR3 length: 14 residues.